Presented here are 8 T cell receptor beta chains from one specimen sequenced in a study of blood T cell repertoires in COVID-19. Repertoires were generated with immunoSEQ multiplex PCR, while TCRdb's copy carries only in-frame clones and drops some. The sample carries over 100,000 clones, approximately 84% recorded once. The sequencing sample was made of peripheral blood. The receptors stem from a man between 35 and 55 years old with acute or convalescent COVID-19.

The chain employs TRBV2 and TRBJ2-6; no reliable D call. The CDR3 runs 14 residues. Germline CDR1 and CDR2: SNHLY and FYNNEI. V gave up 3 bases and J gave up 0 bases, with 3 bases separating them. This chain's CDR3 is CASSDSSGANVLTF. DNA of the CDR3: TGTGCCAGCAGTGACAGCTCTGGGGCCAACGTCCTGACTTTC.

The V call is TRBV19, the J call TRBJ2-1, with D unclear. Trimming took off 7 bases at V and 5 bases at J, with 12 bases between the two ends. This CDR3 is 13 amino acids long. Germline CDR1 and CDR2: LNHDA and SQIVND (reference sequence). The CDR3 loop reads CASKQRTHNEQFF. The CDR3 coding sequence is TGTGCCAGTAAGCAGCGTACTCACAATGAGCAGTTCTTC.

Points on this clone: A read error may account for a junction end that differs from germline. The rearrangement joins TRBV29-1 to TRBJ2-3, with D maybe TRBD1 (6 bases). This CDR3 is built from 11 residues. CDR1 is SQVTM, CDR2 ANQGSEA, per germline. CDR3 nucleotides: TGTGGGGGCCTCCGGACAGATACGCAGTATTTT. This sequence encodes CGGLRTDTQYF.

This clone was counted once. Here the CDR3 DNA reads TGCGCCAGCAGCTTGGATGGGCCCGGGGCCAACGTCCTGACTTTC. It codes for CASSLDGPGANVLTF. The chain joins TRBV5-1 to TRBJ2-6; D remains ambiguous. V was shortened by 0 bases and J by 4 bases, with 8 bases between the two germline ends. Per germline, CDR1 SGHRS and CDR2 YFSETQ. The CDR3 is made up of 15 amino acids. The complete variable domain, with remaining parts taken from reference TRBV5-1 and TRBJ2-6, reads KAGVTQTPRYLIKTRGQQVTLSCSPISGHRSVSWYQQTPGQGLQFLFEYFSETQRNKGNFPGRFSGRQFSNSRSEMNVSTLELGDSALYLCASSLDGPGANVLTFGAGSRLTVL.

This clone was found a few times. The chain employs TRBV6-2 or TRBV6-3 and TRBJ2-5; tentatively, D is TRBD2 (5 bases). Trimming removed 3 bases at V and 5 bases at J, with 13 bases between. The germline gives CDR1 MNHEY, CDR2 SVGEGT. The CDR3 totals 14 residues. The CDR3 reads CASSYRVPGETQYF. The CDR3 nucleotides read TGTGCCAGCAGTTATAGAGTCCCGGGGGAGACCCAGTACTTC.

The chain joins TRBV18 to TRBJ1-2; the match to TRBD1 covers 7 bases. Germline assignment: CDR1 KGHSH and CDR2 LQKENI. V was pared by 4 bases and J by 8 bases, with 10 bases of the junction left unmatched. The length of the CDR3 is 14 residues. The DNA of the CDR3 is TGTGCCAGCTCACAGCGGACAGGAACGGGGGGCTACACCTTC. Translating it yields CASSQRTGTGGYTF.

J is TRBJ2-5 and V is TRBV3-1 (or the pseudogene TRBV3-2); TRBD1 agrees at 10 bases. Per germline, CDR1 LGHDT and CDR2 YNNKEL (reference sequence). The CDR3 runs to 14 residues. After removal of 4 bases from V and 4 bases from J, the junction contained 3 bases not matched to a gene. The CDR3 sequence: CASSLRTGGETQYF. CDR3 coding DNA: TGTGCCAGCAGCCTCCGGACAGGGGGAGAGACCCAGTACTTC.

The chain couples TRBV21-1 to TRBJ2-1; TRBD2 was called by the table and not checked on the DNA. TRBV21-1 is a known pseudogene. The CDR3 has 14 amino acids. In DNA form, the CDR3 reads TGTGCCAGCAGCAAAGGAGGAGATAGAGTTGAGCAGTTCTTC. Protein sequence: CASSKGGDRVEQFF.